The T cell receptor (beta chain) described here comes from a study of blood T cell repertoires in COVID-19. Across the study: Both acute and convalescent COVID-19 samples were obtained from the United States, Italy and Spain. From T cells, B-cell-depleted T cells, or PBMCs came the material, which was cDNA or gDNA.

The CDR3 has 15 amino acids. Trimming removed 4 bases at V and 3 bases at J, with 14 bases between. CDR1 MGHRA and CDR2 YSYEKL come from the germline V gene. This clone showed up many times. In the authors' workflow: Estimated nucleated cell counts came from reference gene primer amplification. Profiled with immunoSEQ multiplex PCR; TCRdb holds only in-frame clones, not every one. That table gives V, J and clone size, and the DNA gave D and trimming. The profile shows more than 85,000 clones, 82% of them singletons. V gene TRBV4-1 combines with J gene TRBJ2-3, with a weak D call TRBD2 (6 bases). This TCR came from an elderly woman with acute or convalescent COVID-19. Input material: peripheral blood. CDR3 DNA sequence: TGCGCCAGCAGCCTCCTTGCTAGCGAGACAGATACGCAGTATTTT. Amino acid sequence: CASSLLASETDTQYF.